Shown below are 26 T cell receptor beta chains from a single sample sequenced in a study of OX40 agonist ivuxolimab in advanced cancers. Only in-frame clones appear in the TCRdb table, and some are missing; sequencing was by immunoSEQ multiplex PCR. The table shows tens of thousands of clones, with more than 75% occurring only once. The source was CD4+ or CD8+ T cells sorted from blood, collected in a trial of the OX40 agonist ivuxolimab. These receptor sequences come from an adult with an advanced solid tumor such as melanoma, head and neck, liver or kidney cancer.

This clone was seen once. V gene TRBV11-3 combines with J gene TRBJ1-2; 7 positions match TRBD1. V lost 5 bases, J lost 3 bases, and 15 bases stayed unmatched. This CDR3 region has 17 residues. Germline lookup yields CDR1 SGHNT and CDR2 YENEEA. The DNA of the CDR3 is TGTGCCAGCAGCCACTTGGTTGGAGGGGGCAGAGACTATGGCTACACCTTC. Translating gives CASSHLVGGGRDYGYTF.

The CDR3 region has the DNA TGCGCCAGCAGCTTGGGCGACACGTCAGGGCCCCAGCATTTT. Protein: CASSLGDTSGPQHF. The V and J genes are TRBV5-1 and TRBJ1-5; D remains unclear. Trimming left V 0 bases short and J 9 bases short, with 13 bases between. Looked up from germline, CDR1 is SGHRS and CDR2 is YFSETQ. The CDR3 is made up of 14 amino acids.

This clone was observed a handful of times. The chain is built from TRBV7-2 and TRBJ1-2; the match to TRBD1 covers 9 bases. The CDR3 length is 14 residues. The J segment lost 8 bases and the V segment lost 5 bases, leaving 9 bases of the junction unmatched. The germline gives CDR1 SGHTA, CDR2 FQGNSA. The CDR3 nucleotides are TGTGCCAGCAGCGCGGGACAGGGCCTCGGGGGCTACACCTTC. Amino acids: CASSAGQGLGGYTF.

This clone was picked up one time. This chain uses TRBV5-1 with TRBJ2-7, with D maybe TRBD2 (5 bases). The germline gives CDR1 SGHRS, CDR2 YFSETQ. The CDR3 totals 14 residues. V lost 0 bases and J 1 base, leaving 8 bases between the germline ends. The CDR3, as DNA: TGCGCCAGCAGCTTGGGCCGGGAATCCTACGAGCAGTACTTC. Amino acids: CASSLGRESYEQYF.

This clone appeared a single time. This sequence joins TRBV5-1 and TRBJ2-5; a weak D match, TRBD1 (6 bases). Deletions cut 4 bases from V and 5 bases from J, with 18 bases between. Germline V gives CDR1 SGHRS, CDR2 YFSETQ. The CDR3 sequence is 15 residues long. The CDR3 is CASSIGTTGGETQYF. Here the CDR3 DNA reads TGCGCCAGCAGCATTGGGACAACGGGTGGGGAGACCCAGTACTTC.

This chain connects TRBV9 to TRBJ1-2; 8 nucleotides match TRBD1. The CDR3 loop spans 17 amino acids. V shed 0 bases, J shed 0 bases, and the junction held 7 bases outside the gene matches. From germline, CDR1 is SGDLS and CDR2 YYNGEE. CDR3 bases: TGTGCCAGCAGCGTAGGGCCCGGACAGGGAGCTAACTATGGCTACACCTTC. It specifies CASSVGPGQGANYGYTF.

This clone was detected only a few times. The CDR3 reads CASSQYWAAEETQYF. CDR3 sequence (DNA): TGCGCCAGCAGCCAATACTGGGCTGCGGAAGAGACCCAGTACTTC. This chain uses TRBV4-3 with TRBJ2-5; D not resolved. Between the trimmed V and J ends, which lost 2 bases and 3 bases, there was a span of 13 bases. The CDR3 sequence is 15 residues long. Germline V lookup: CDR1 LGHNA, CDR2 YSLEER.

This chain joins TRBV7-9 and TRBJ2-1; D is perhaps TRBD2 (6 bases). The germline gives CDR1 SEHNR, CDR2 FQNEAQ (reference sequence). This CDR3 has 14 amino acids. Trimming stripped 1 base from V and 5 bases from J, with 9 bases between. The CDR3 DNA follows: TGTGCCAGCAGCTTAGGCGGGATTGACAATGAGCAGTTCTTC. Protein: CASSLGGIDNEQFF.

This rearrangement joins TRBV2 to TRBJ1-4; D not resolved. This CDR3 spans 11 amino acids. Between the trimmed V and J ends, which lost 7 bases and 7 bases, there was a span of 7 bases. Germline V gene sequence: CDR1 SNHLY, CDR2 FYNNEI. CDR3 residues: CASTEGEKLFF. CDR3 DNA sequence: TGTGCCAGCACCGAGGGTGAAAAACTGTTTTTT.

V gene TRBV12-5 combines with J gene TRBJ2-7, with D unresolved. In germline, CDR1 is LGHNT, CDR2 FRNRAP. Trimming cost V 5 bases and J 2 bases, with 7 bases left between them. This CDR3 region has 12 residues. The CDR3 loop is CASGPRAYEQYF. Here the CDR3 DNA reads TGTGCTAGTGGTCCTCGGGCCTACGAGCAGTACTTC.

The J gene is TRBJ1-2, the V gene TRBV4-1; D is undetermined. Germline CDR1 MGHRA, CDR2 YSYEKL. Trimming left V 1 base short and J 3 bases short, with 12 bases between. The CDR3 is 15 residues long. CDR3 nucleotide sequence: TGCGCCAGCAGCCAAGGCATGGGGTTGTACTATGGCTACACCTTC. Protein: CASSQGMGLYYGYTF.

The rearrangement joins TRBV18 to TRBJ2-3, with no clear D. Trimming took off 3 bases at V and 0 bases at J, with 7 bases between the two ends. CDR1 and CDR2 (germline): KGHSH, LQKENI. This CDR3 region has 14 residues. The CDR3 is CASSPIGSTDTQYF. The CDR3 nucleotides are TGTGCCAGCTCACCGATCGGAAGCACAGATACGCAGTATTTT. Together with reference TRBV18 and TRBJ2-3, the CDR3 gives the full variable domain: NAGVMQNPRHLVRRRGQEARLRCSPMKGHSHVYWYRQLPEEGLKFMVYLQKENIIDESGMPKERFSAEFPKEGPSILRIQQVVRGDSAAYFCASSPIGSTDTQYFGPGTRLTVL.

The rearrangement links TRBV11-2 to TRBJ2-7; D unclear. V gave up 5 bases and J gave up 4 bases, with 9 bases separating them. CDR1 and CDR2 from the germline V gene are SGHAT and FQNNGV. CDR3 length: 12 residues. CDR3 sequence reads: CASSPNRYEQYF. DNA for the CDR3: TGTGCCAGCAGCCCTAACAGATACGAGCAGTACTTC.

In its sample, this clone was seen a few times. This chain joins TRBV5-1 and TRBJ1-5, with a tentative D call TRBD1 (5 bases). Trimming took off 0 bases at V and 5 bases at J, with 12 bases between the two ends. The CDR3 extends over 15 amino acids. Per germline, CDR1 SGHRS and CDR2 YFSETQ. As DNA, the CDR3 is TGCGCCAGCAGCTTGGGGGGCAGGGTGGATCAGCCCCAGCATTTT. Translation gives CASSLGGRVDQPQHF.

The chain uses TRBV18 and TRBJ2-7; D is perhaps TRBD1 or TRBD2 (5 bases each). The CDR3 consists of 13 residues. CDR1 KGHSH and CDR2 LQKENI come from the germline V gene. V shed 3 bases and J shed 2 bases, with 8 bases lying between them. CDR3 loop: CASSPGRTYEQYF. The CDR3 nucleotides are TGTGCCAGCTCACCGGGACGGACCTACGAGCAGTACTTC.

J is TRBJ2-7 and V is TRBV18; tentatively, D is TRBD1 or TRBD2 (6 bases each). V was shortened by 1 base and J by 4 bases, with 14 bases between the two germline ends. Germline V lookup: CDR1 KGHSH, CDR2 LQKENI. The CDR3 contains 15 residues. CDR3 loop: CASSPQGEEGYEQYF. CDR3 coding DNA: TGTGCCAGCTCACCACAGGGGGAGGAGGGATACGAGCAGTACTTC.

The rearrangement links TRBV4-1 to TRBJ1-2; no clear D gene. Trimming took off 1 base at V and 4 bases at J, with 10 bases between the two ends. The CDR3 has 14 amino acids. Looked up from germline, CDR1 is MGHRA and CDR2 is YSYEKL. The CDR3 DNA is TGCGCCAGCAGCCAAGTGGCCAGGAGCTATGGCTACACCTTC. This sequence encodes CASSQVARSYGYTF.

The V and J genes are TRBV5-1 and TRBJ2-2; possible D gene TRBD1, 6 bases. Looked up from germline, CDR1 is SGHRS and CDR2 is YFSETQ. This CDR3 contains 14 residues. V gave up 4 bases and J gave up 5 bases, with 12 bases separating them. CDR3 region: CASSAATGTGELFF. CDR3 bases: TGCGCCAGCAGCGCAGCAACAGGGACCGGGGAGCTGTTTTTT. Supplemented by reference TRBV5-1 and TRBJ2-2, the full variable domain reads KAGVTQTPRYLIKTRGQQVTLSCSPISGHRSVSWYQQTPGQGLQFLFEYFSETQRNKGNFPGRFSGRQFSNSRSEMNVSTLELGDSALYLCASSAATGTGELFFGEGSRLTVL.

The rearrangement joins TRBV5-8 to TRBJ1-5; D is uncertain. Germline values: CDR1 SGHTS, CDR2 YDEGEE. Trimming removed 0 bases from V and 4 bases from J, with 8 bases in between. CDR3 length: 14 amino acids. Here the CDR3 DNA reads TGTGCCAGCAGCTTGGGGCAGCCAAATCAGCCCCAGCATTTT. This sequence encodes CASSLGQPNQPQHF.

The chain couples TRBV28 to TRBJ1-1, with 7 bases matching TRBD1. The CDR3 sequence is 15 residues long. Germline V gene data show CDR1 as MDHEN and CDR2 as SYDVKM. The junction had 17 bases not matched to a gene; V was cut back by 3 bases and J by 13 bases. As DNA, the CDR3 is TGTGCCAGCAGTTTGTGGGAAGTGGGACAGAACATTGTTTTCTTT. Translating gives CASSLWEVGQNIVFF.

The count of this clone is one. The chain combines TRBV7-9 with TRBJ2-7, with 8 nucleotides matching TRBD2. Germline assignment: CDR1 SEHNR and CDR2 FQNEAQ (reference sequence). The CDR3 is 15 amino acids. Germline trimming cut 5 bases from V and 3 bases from J; bases unmatched to any gene: 9. The CDR3 protein is CASSPRGGPSYEQYF. Written as DNA, the CDR3 is TGTGCCAGCAGCCCCCGCGGGGGGCCCAGCTACGAGCAGTACTTC. Using reference TRBV7-9 and TRBJ2-7 for the parts outside the CDR3, the full variable domain is DTGVSQNPRHKITKRGQNVTFRCDPISEHNRLYWYRQTLGQGPEFLTYFQNEAQLEKSRLLSDRFSAERPKGSFSTLEIQRTEQGDSAMYLCASSPRGGPSYEQYFGPGTRLTVT.

The chain is built from TRBV7-2 and TRBJ2-3; 13 nucleotides line up with TRBD2. There are 16 residues in the CDR3. Germline V gives CDR1 SGHTA, CDR2 FQGNSA. V gave up 3 bases and J gave up 2 bases; unmatched junction bases: 2. CDR3 nucleotide sequence: TGTGCCAGCAGCTTGGGGACTAGCGGGGACACAGATACGCAGTATTTT. Its protein is CASSLGTSGDTDTQYF. Filled out from reference TRBV7-2 and TRBJ2-3, the complete variable domain reads GAGVSQSPSNKVTEKGKDVELRCDPISGHTALYWYRQSLGQGLEFLIYFQGNSAPDKSGLPSDRFSAERTGGSVSTLTIQRTQQEDSAVYLCASSLGTSGDTDTQYFGPGTRLTVL.

V gene TRBV28 combines with J gene TRBJ1-4; TRBD1 aligns across 8 bases. Per germline, CDR1 MDHEN and CDR2 SYDVKM. The CDR3 totals 15 residues. With 7 bases clipped from V and 6 bases from J, the junction kept 10 bases outside the gene matches. Here the CDR3 reads CASTMGGTGDEKLFF. CDR3 sequence (DNA): TGTGCCAGCACCATGGGGGGGACAGGCGATGAAAAACTGTTTTTT.

The J gene is TRBJ2-7, the V gene TRBV10-3; 9 bases align to TRBD1. CDR1 ENHRY and CDR2 SYGVKD come from the germline V gene. After removal of 6 bases from V and 1 base from J, the junction contained 7 bases not matched to a gene. This CDR3 has 15 amino acids. The CDR3 spells CAISDRDRVSYEQYF. CDR3 coding DNA: TGTGCCATCAGCGACCGGGACAGGGTGTCCTACGAGCAGTACTTC.

The V gene is TRBV25-1, the J gene TRBJ2-3; D unresolved. The CDR3 contains 13 residues. V lost 6 bases and J lost 0, with 7 bases in between. The germline V gene has CDR1 MGHDK and CDR2 SYGVNS. The CDR3, as DNA: TGTGCCAGCAGCCAACAGAGCACAGATACGCAGTATTTT. Its translation is CASSQQSTDTQYF. Drawing the rest from reference TRBV25-1 and TRBJ2-3, the complete variable domain is EADIYQTPRYLVIGTGKKITLECSQTMGHDKMYWYQQDPGMELHLIHYSYGVNSTEKGDLSSESTVSRIRTEHFPLTLESARPSHTSQYLCASSQQSTDTQYFGPGTRLTVL.

The rearrangement uses TRBV6-5 and TRBJ1-1; D unresolved. Germline lookup yields CDR1 MNHEY and CDR2 SVGAGI. This CDR3 has 13 residues. Trimming removed 2 bases at V and 2 bases at J, with 6 bases between. The CDR3 here is CASSYRKNTEAFF. In DNA, the CDR3 is TGTGCCAGCAGTTACAGGAAAAACACTGAAGCTTTCTTT.